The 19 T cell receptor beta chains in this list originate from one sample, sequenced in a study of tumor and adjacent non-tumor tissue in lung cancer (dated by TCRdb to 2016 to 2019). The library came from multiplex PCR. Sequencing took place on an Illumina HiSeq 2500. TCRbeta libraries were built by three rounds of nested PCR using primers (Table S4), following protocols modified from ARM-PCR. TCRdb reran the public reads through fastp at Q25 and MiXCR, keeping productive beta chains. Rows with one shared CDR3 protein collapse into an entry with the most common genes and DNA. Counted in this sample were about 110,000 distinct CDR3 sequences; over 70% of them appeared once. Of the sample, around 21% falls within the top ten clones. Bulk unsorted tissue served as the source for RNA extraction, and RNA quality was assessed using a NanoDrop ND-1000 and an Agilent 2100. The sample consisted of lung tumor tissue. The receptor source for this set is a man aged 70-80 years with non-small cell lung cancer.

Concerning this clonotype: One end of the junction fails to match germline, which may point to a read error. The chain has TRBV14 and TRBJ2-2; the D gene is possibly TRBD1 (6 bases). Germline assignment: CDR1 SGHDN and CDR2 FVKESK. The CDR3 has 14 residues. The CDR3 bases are TGTGCCAGCAACCAAAGGGGGAAGGGCGGGGAGCTGTTTTTT. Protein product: CASNQRGKGGELFF.

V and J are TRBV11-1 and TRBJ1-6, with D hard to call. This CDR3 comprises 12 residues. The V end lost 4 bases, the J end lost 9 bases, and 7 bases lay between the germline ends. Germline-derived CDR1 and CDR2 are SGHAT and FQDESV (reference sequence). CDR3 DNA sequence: TGTGCCAGCAGCTCGGAACGTTCACCCCTCCACTTT. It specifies CASSSERSPLHF.

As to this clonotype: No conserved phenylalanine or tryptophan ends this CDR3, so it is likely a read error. The CDR3 spells CSAGGWTSRGLPYEQYL. CDR3 in DNA: TGCAGTGCTGGGGGTTGGACTAGCAGGGGGCTACCCTACGAGCAGTACCTC. This chain uses TRBV20-1 with TRBJ2-7; either TRBD1 or TRBD2 may supply D (8 bases each). From germline, CDR1 is DFQATT and CDR2 SNEGSKA (reference sequence). V shed 5 bases and J shed 2 bases, with 25 bases lying between them. CDR3 length: 17 amino acids.

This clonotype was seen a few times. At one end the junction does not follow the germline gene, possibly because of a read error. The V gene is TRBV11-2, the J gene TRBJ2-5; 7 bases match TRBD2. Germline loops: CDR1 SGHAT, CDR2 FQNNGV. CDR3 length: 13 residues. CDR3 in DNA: TGTGTCAGCAGCTTAGATCCCAGACTAGCTCCTTACTTC. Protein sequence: CVSSLDPRLAPYF.

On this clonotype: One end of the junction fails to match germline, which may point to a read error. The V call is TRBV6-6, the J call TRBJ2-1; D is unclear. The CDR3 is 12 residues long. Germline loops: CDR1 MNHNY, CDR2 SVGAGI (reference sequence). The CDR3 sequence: CARSYSTNEQFF. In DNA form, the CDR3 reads TGTGCCAGAAGTTACTCGACCAATGAGCAATTCTTC.

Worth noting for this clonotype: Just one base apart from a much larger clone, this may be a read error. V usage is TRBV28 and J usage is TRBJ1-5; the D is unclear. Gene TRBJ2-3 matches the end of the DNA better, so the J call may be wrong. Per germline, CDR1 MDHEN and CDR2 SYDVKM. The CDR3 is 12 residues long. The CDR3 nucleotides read TGTGCCAGCACGGGCAGCAATCAGCCCCAGTATTTT. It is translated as CASTGSNQPQYF.

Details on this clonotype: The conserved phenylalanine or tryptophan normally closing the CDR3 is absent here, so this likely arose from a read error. CDR3 in DNA: TGTGCAAGCAGCTTTAGACCGGACAAGCGGTATGGCTACACCCTC. Translating gives CASSFRPDKRYGYTL. J is TRBJ1-2 and V is TRBV5-6, with D maybe TRBD1 (5 bases). This CDR3 contains 15 residues. Germline V gives CDR1 SGHDT, CDR2 YYEEEE.

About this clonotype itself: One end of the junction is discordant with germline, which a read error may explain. CDR3 residues: CSIRQGNYNSPLQF. In DNA, the CDR3 is TGCAGCATCAGACAGGGGAATTATAATTCACCCCTCCAGTTT. This chain links TRBV29-1 with TRBJ1-6, with 8 bases matching TRBD1. The germline gives CDR1 SQVTM, CDR2 ANQGSEA. CDR3 length: 14 amino acids.

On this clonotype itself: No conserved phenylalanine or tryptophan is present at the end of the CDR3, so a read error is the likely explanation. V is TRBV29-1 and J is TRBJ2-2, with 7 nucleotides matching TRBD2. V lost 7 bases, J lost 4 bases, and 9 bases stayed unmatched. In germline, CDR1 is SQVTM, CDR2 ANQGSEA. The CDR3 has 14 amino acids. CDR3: CSADLAEGTGELFS. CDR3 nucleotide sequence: TGCAGCGCTGACCTAGCGGAGGGCACCGGGGAGCTGTTTTCT.

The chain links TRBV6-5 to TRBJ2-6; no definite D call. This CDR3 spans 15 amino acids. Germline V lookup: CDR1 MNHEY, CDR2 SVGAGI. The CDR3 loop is CTSSPGLLGANVLTF. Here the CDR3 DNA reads TGTACGAGCAGTCCCGGGTTGCTTGGGGCCAACGTCCTGACTTTC.

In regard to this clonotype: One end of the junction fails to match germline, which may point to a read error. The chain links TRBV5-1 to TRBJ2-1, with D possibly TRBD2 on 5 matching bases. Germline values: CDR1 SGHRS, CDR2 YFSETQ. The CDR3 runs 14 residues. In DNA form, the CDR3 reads TGCGCCAGCAGTATACTGGAGGCCTACAATGAGCACTTCTTC. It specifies CASSILEAYNEHFF.

The CDR3 region has the DNA TGTGCCAGCAGTTACTCGGTCAACGGGGAGACCCAGTACTTC. Its translation is CASSYSVNGETQYF. This chain uses TRBV6-5 with TRBJ2-5; D is ambiguous. The CDR3 runs 14 residues. The germline gives CDR1 MNHEY, CDR2 SVGAGI. V lost 0 bases to trimming and J lost 5 bases, with 10 bases between them.

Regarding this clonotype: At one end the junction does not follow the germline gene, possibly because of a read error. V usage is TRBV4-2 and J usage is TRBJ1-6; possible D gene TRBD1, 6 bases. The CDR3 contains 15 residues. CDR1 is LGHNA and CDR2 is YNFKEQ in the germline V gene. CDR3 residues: CASSQLHRANSPLHF. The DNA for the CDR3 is TGTGCTAGCAGCCAACTCCACAGGGCGAATTCACCCCTCCACTTT.

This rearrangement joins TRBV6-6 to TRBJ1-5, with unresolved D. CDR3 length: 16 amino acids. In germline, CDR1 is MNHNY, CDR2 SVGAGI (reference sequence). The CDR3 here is CASALASEYSNQPQHF. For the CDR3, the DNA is TGTGCTAGCGCCTTGGCAAGCGAGTATAGCAATCAGCCCCAGCATTTT.

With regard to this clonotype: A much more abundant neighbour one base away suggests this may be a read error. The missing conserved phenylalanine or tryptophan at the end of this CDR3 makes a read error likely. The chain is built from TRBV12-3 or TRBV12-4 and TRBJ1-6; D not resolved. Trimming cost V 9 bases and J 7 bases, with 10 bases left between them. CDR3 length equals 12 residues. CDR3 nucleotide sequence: TGTGCCAGAAGCCAAGGAAATTCACCCCTCCACTCT. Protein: CARSQGNSPLHS.

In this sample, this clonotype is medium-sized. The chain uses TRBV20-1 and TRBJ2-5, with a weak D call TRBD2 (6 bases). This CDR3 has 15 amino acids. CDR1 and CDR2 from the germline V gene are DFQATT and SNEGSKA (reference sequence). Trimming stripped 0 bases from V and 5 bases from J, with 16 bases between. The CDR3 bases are TGCAGTGCTAGAGATCGGGCGGGGAAGGGGGAGACCCAGTACTTC. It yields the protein CSARDRAGKGETQYF.

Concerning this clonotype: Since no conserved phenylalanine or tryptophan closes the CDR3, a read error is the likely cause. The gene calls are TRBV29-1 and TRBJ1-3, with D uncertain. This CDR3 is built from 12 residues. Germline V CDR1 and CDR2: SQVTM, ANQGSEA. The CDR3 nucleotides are TGCCGCGTTGAGGGTCTCGGAAACACCATATATCTT. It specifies CRVEGLGNTIYL.

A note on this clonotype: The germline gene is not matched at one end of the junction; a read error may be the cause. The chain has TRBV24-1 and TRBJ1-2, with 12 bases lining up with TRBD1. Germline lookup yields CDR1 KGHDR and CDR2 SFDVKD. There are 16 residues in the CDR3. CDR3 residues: CTTSDHYGTGGRGYTF. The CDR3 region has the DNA TGTACCACCAGTGATCATTACGGGACAGGGGGCCGCGGCTACACCTTC.

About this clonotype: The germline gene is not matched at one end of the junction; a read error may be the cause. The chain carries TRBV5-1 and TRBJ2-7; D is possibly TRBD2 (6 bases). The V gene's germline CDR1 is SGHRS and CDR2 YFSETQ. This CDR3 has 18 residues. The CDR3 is CASNSQGLSGGSSYEQYF. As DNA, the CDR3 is TGCGCCAGCAACAGTCAAGGACTATCTGGAGGGAGCTCCTACGAGCAGTATTTC.